This T cell receptor beta chain originates from a study of Tregs in tolerant kidney transplant recipients. A remark on this clone: Coverage ceases 3 residues before the CDR3 finishes, and the germline J gene fills in the end.

The data were produced by immunoSEQ multiplex PCR, yet TCRdb's version contains in-frame clones alone and is incomplete. This sample's table reports under 55,000 clones. The length of the CDR3 is 14 residues. The trim removed 4 bases at V and 3 bases at J, leaving 6 bases unmatched. The germline gives CDR1 SQVTM, CDR2 ANQGSEA. The clonotype was recovered from a human donor who received a combined kidney and bone marrow transplant. The chain carries TRBV29-1 and TRBJ2-7; TRBD1 aligns across 10 bases. The sequenced sample was CD4+ T cells from blood, obtained before the transplant. CDR3 DNA, as far as it was read: TGCAGCGTTGCTAAGGACAGGGGGATCTACGAG. This encodes CSVAKDRGIYE. The whole CDR3 region reads CSVAKDRGIYEQYF.